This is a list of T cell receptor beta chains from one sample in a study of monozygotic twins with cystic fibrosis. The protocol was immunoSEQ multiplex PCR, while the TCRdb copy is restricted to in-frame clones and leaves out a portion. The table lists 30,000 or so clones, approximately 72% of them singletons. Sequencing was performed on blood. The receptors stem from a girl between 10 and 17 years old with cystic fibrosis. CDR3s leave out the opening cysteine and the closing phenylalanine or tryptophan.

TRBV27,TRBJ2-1,ASSLWGVGEQF
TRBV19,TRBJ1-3,ASSFMMGTGNTIY
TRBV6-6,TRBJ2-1,ASSPPGTSINEQF
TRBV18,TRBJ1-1,ASSPSGGTEAF
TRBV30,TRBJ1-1,AWKMGQRTEAF
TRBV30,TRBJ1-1,AWSAWGLAEAF
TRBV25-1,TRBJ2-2,ASSEFLAEGTGELF
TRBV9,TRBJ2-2,ASSVGQGTGELF
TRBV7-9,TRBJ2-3,ASSRDRGRTDTQY
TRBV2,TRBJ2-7,ASMLRTFSSYEQY
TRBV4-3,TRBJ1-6,ASSPQGANNSPLH
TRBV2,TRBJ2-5,ASSTLGLAKETQY
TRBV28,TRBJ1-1,ASSGAGTEAF
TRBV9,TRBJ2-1,ASSVGMGLNEQF
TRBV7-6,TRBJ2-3,AGRTSGRLTDTQY
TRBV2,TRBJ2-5,ANLRDAGRETQY
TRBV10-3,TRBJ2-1,AISLAGGYNEQF
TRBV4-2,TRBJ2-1,ASSQDQANYNEQF
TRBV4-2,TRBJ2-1,ASSQKGEGLADYLRGYNEQF
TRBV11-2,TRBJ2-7,ASSLGRAYEQY
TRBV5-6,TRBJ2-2,ASSLGLATGELF
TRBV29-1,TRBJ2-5,SALTSGEETQY
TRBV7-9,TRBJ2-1,ASSSGLPDEQF
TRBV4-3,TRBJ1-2,ASSQGAYGYT
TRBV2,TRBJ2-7,ATSDTTSGKYEQY
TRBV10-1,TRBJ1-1,ASSPVRPGGLAF
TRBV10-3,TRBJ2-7,AISGREGYEQY
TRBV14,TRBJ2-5,ASSQVLGMAGQETQY
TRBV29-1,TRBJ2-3,SVGHRGRDTQY
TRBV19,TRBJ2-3,ASTRTSGIADTQY
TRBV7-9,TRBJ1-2,ASSLTGGQGYT
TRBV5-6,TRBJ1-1,ASSLLLGTGFTETEAF
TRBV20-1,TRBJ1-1,SAPGGAKAF
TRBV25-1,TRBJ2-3,ASSGRILTDTQY
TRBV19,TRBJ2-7,ANTRIGEHRKKYEQY
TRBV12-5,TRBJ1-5,ASGLVNWGQGNQPQH
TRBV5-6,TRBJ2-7,ASSLTGTYEQY
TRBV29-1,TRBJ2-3,SVAWRERTDTQY
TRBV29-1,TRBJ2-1,SVRGDREGSYNEQF
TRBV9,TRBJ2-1,ASSVADARSSYNEQF
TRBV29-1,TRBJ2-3,SVEDRDQPDTQY
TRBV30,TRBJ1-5,AWRGRVNQPQH
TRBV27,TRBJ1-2,ASGRDREAGYT
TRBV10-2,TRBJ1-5,ASSESGRSNQPQH
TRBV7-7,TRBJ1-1,ASRLDRPTEAF
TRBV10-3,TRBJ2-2,AISELEDGELF
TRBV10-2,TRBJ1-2,ASSLQGAGGYT
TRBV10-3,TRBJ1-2,AISQGDYGYT